This T cell receptor beta chain was sequenced for a study of Ad26.COV2.S vaccination and SARS-CoV-2 variants. Study-wide context: Trial arm assignment for the donor was COV1001 Ad26.COV2.S.

V lost 4 bases, J lost 3 bases, and 15 bases lay in between. CDR1 and CDR2 from the germline V gene are LGHDT and YNNKEL (reference sequence). The CDR3 runs to 15 residues. The treatment here: around 19 received Ad26.COV2.S at low or high dose, single or two shots; about 5 received placebo; per-sample allocation not given. Sampling happened 63 days after the first vaccine or placebo injection. A Boston adult aged 18-55 years was the donor. Vaccination employed an Ad26 vector expressing the Wuhan-strain SARS-CoV-2 spike. Study-wide results and caveats: Substantial breadth was reportedly displayed by spike-specific CD8+ and CD4+ T cell responses after vaccination.

Data came from immunoSEQ multiplex PCR; TCRdb stores just in-frame clones and leaves some out. Of approximately 300,000 clones in the sample, approximately 86% were seen once. In the case of this clone: The antigen remains unidentified.

The gene calls are TRBV3-1 (or the pseudogene TRBV3-2) and TRBJ2-5; TRBD1 is a possible D gene (6 bases). The clonotype originates from a person aged 18-65 years who received the Ad26.COV2.S COVID-19 vaccine or a placebo. Sequencing was performed on peripheral blood, taken in a trial of Ad26.COV2.S vaccine versus placebo. CDR3 residues: CASSLGGAGEETQYF. For the CDR3, the DNA is TGTGCCAGCAGCCTGGGTGGGGCAGGGGAAGAGACCCAGTACTTC.